The 14 T cell receptor beta chains below come from one sample, sequenced in a study of identical twins. From the 5' RACE reads, TCRdb called clonotypes with MiXCR, one entry per CDR3 protein. This sample yields hundreds of thousands of distinct CDR3 sequences, of which 6% to 9% are seen a single time; about 1.9% belongs to the top ten. These data were likewise used in another study, on yellow fever vaccine responses in identical twins.

The sequenced sample was memory (CD45RO+) T cells sorted from blood. Receptor source: a woman aged 18-29 years in good health.

In the case of this clonotype: A read error may produce the germline difference seen at one junction end. The V and J genes are TRBV7-9 and TRBJ2-7, with D possibly matching TRBD1 (6 bases). Germline CDR1 and CDR2: SEHNR and FQNEAQ (reference sequence). This CDR3 is built from 15 residues. CDR3 DNA: TGTGCCAGCAGCGTAGCGACAGGACGGCCCTACGAGCAGTACTTC. It yields the protein CASSVATGRPYEQYF. The whole variable domain, filled in from reference TRBV7-9 and TRBJ2-7, reads DTGVSQNPRHKITKRGQNVTFRCDPISEHNRLYWYRQTLGQGPEFLTYFQNEAQLEKSRLLSDRFSAERPKGSFSTLEIQRTEQGDSAMYLCASSVATGRPYEQYFGPGTRLTVT.

This clonotype has just a few counts. The chain carries TRBV20-1 and TRBJ2-1; D possibly matches TRBD1 or TRBD2 (6 bases each). This CDR3 spans 15 amino acids. CDR1 and CDR2 from the germline V gene are DFQATT and SNEGSKA (reference sequence). V gave up 5 bases and J gave up 3 bases, with 17 bases separating them. The CDR3 loop reads CSALWFGGGYNEQFF. DNA for the CDR3: TGCAGTGCTCTCTGGTTCGGAGGGGGCTACAATGAGCAGTTCTTC.

This clonotype was seen ten or more times. V is TRBV4-2 and J is TRBJ1-6, with TRBD1 identical over 8 bases. V shed 0 bases, J shed 9 bases, and the junction held 13 bases outside the gene matches. The CDR3 is 18 residues long. CDR1 is LGHNA, CDR2 YNFKEQ, per germline. The CDR3 here is CASSQEHTGQGVGSPLHF. In nucleotides, the CDR3 is TGTGCCAGCAGCCAAGAGCATACCGGACAGGGTGTGGGTTCACCCCTCCACTTT.

This chain links TRBV6-4 with TRBJ2-1, with 10 bases lining up with TRBD2. Germline V gene lookup returns CDR1 MRHNA and CDR2 SNTAGT. V lost 7 bases to trimming and J lost 5 bases; unmatched junction nucleotides: 5. This CDR3 has 14 amino acids. The CDR3 loop is CASIKSGGDNEQFF. CDR3 coding DNA: TGTGCCAGCATAAAAAGCGGGGGGGACAATGAGCAGTTCTTC.

In its sample, this clonotype was seen many times. The rearrangement joins TRBV12-3 or TRBV12-4 to TRBJ2-3; 8 bases fit TRBD2. The CDR3 totals 15 residues. V shed 6 bases, J shed 6 bases, and the junction held 11 bases outside the gene matches. The CDR3: CASSPMTSAGDTQYF. The CDR3 coding sequence is TGTGCCAGCAGCCCGATGACTAGCGCGGGGGATACGCAGTATTTT.

This rearrangement joins TRBV28 to TRBJ1-3; D gene unclear. This CDR3 contains 14 residues. Trimming took 2 bases from V and 2 from J, leaving 7 bases between them. The germline gives CDR1 MDHEN, CDR2 SYDVKM. CDR3 DNA sequence: TGTGCCAGCAGTTTACTAGACCCTGGAAACACCATATATTTT. Translating gives CASSLLDPGNTIYF.

The J gene is TRBJ2-3, the V gene TRBV6-2 or TRBV6-3; possible D gene TRBD1, 7 bases. Trimming took off 2 bases at V and 5 bases at J, with 26 bases between the two ends. CDR3 size: 19 residues. Looked up from germline, CDR1 is MNHEY and CDR2 is SVGEGT. CDR3 DNA sequence: TGTGCCAGCAGTTACCCAAGACCGGCGGTGGAGGGGGCGATAGATACGCAGTATTTT. It codes for CASSYPRPAVEGAIDTQYF.

This clonotype came up a few times. The chain links TRBV12-3 or TRBV12-4 to TRBJ2-1; D gene uncertain. The CDR3 has 12 amino acids. V was trimmed by 3 bases and J by 5 bases, leaving 5 bases between them. For the CDR3, the DNA is TGTGCCAGCAGTTTTTTGGACAATGAGCAGTTCTTC. It codes for CASSFLDNEQFF.

This clonotype was recorded a few times. The chain has TRBV18 and TRBJ2-1, with TRBD2 matching over 9 bases. The CDR3 is 19 amino acids. Looked up from germline, CDR1 is KGHSH and CDR2 is LQKENI. V was pared by 0 bases and J by 2 bases, with 11 bases of the junction left unmatched. The CDR3 nucleotides are TGTGCCAGCTCACCACCTCAGGGGCGGACTAGCGTTGCCTACAATGAGCAGTTCTTC. This sequence encodes CASSPPQGRTSVAYNEQFF.

This sequence joins TRBV18 and TRBJ2-2; D may be TRBD2 (5 bases). Germline CDR1 and CDR2: KGHSH and LQKENI. Trimming shortened V by 4 bases and J by 6 bases, and 21 bases separated the two germline ends. This CDR3 is built from 17 residues. The CDR3 reads CASSLRPGIIGAGELFF. The CDR3 region has the DNA TGTGCCAGCTCACTCCGCCCGGGGATCATAGGAGCCGGGGAGCTGTTTTTT. Based on the CDR3 plus reference TRBV18 and TRBJ2-2, the full variable domain is NAGVMQNPRHLVRRRGQEARLRCSPMKGHSHVYWYRQLPEEGLKFMVYLQKENIIDESGMPKERFSAEFPKEGPSILRIQQVVRGDSAAYFCASSLRPGIIGAGELFFGEGSRLTVL.

The V and J genes are TRBV10-3 and TRBJ1-1, with D perhaps matching TRBD1 (5 bases). Per germline, CDR1 ENHRY and CDR2 SYGVKD. The CDR3 consists of 15 residues. V was shortened by 2 bases and J by 1 base, with 11 bases between the two germline ends. The CDR3, as DNA: TGTGCCATCAGTGAGCAGAGGGGCGGGAACACTGAAGCTTTCTTT. Translating it yields CAISEQRGGNTEAFF.

Only a few counts were recorded for this clonotype. V is TRBV5-1 and J is TRBJ1-4, with TRBD1 matching over 10 bases. This CDR3 spans 17 amino acids. Germline V gene data show CDR1 as SGHRS and CDR2 as YFSETQ. Trimming cost V 2 bases and J 4 bases; bases outside gene matches: 8. The CDR3 protein is CASSLATGGAGNEKLFF. CDR3 nucleotide sequence: TGCGCCAGCAGCTTAGCGACAGGGGGCGCCGGTAATGAAAAACTGTTTTTT.

This chain links TRBV14 with TRBJ2-5; D uncertain. Germline V gives CDR1 SGHDN, CDR2 FVKESK. V lost 3 bases, J lost 10 bases, and 9 bases lay in between. The length of the CDR3 is 11 residues. Written as DNA, the CDR3 is TGTGCCAGCAGCCAGATGAAGGACCAGTACTTC. Its translation: CASSQMKDQYF.

V and J are TRBV20-1 and TRBJ2-4, with TRBD2 identical over 10 bases. The ends lost 6 bases at V and 0 bases at J; junction bases unmatched: 5. The CDR3 has 15 residues. The germline CDR1 and CDR2 sequences are DFQATT and SNEGSKA (reference sequence). The CDR3 region has the DNA TGCAGTGCCCCGAGGACTAGCGGAGCCAAAAACATTCAGTACTTC. Its protein product is CSAPRTSGAKNIQYF.